The 29 T cell receptor beta chains given below trace back to one sample, sequenced in a study of early stage breast cancer tumors. Measured with immunoSEQ multiplex PCR; TCRdb has only the in-frame clones, and not every one. The sample has about 72,000 clones; approximately 80% are singletons. The sample was blood. The receptors were gathered from a person in their sixties with breast cancer.

This clone has only one observation. The chain combines TRBV7-8 with TRBJ2-1; D uncertain. The CDR3 length is 13 residues. The V end lost 0 bases, the J end lost 9 bases, and 9 bases lay between the germline ends. Germline lookup yields CDR1 SGHVS and CDR2 FQNEAQ. The CDR3 nucleotides are TGTGCCAGCAGCTTAGCGGTGGATTTTGAGCAGTTCTTC. This codes for CASSLAVDFEQFF.

This chain links TRBV4-1 with TRBJ2-3; D is perhaps TRBD2 (7 bases). V was trimmed by 0 bases and J by 5 bases, leaving 15 bases between them. Per the germline V gene, CDR1 is MGHRA and CDR2 is YSYEKL. The CDR3 length is 16 residues. The DNA of the CDR3 is TGCGCCAGCAGCCAAGAAGGAGGGGGGGTGCTAGATACGCAGTATTTT. This encodes CASSQEGGGVLDTQYF.

V and J are TRBV21-1 and TRBJ2-7; TRBD2, the D gene given by the table, was not confirmed from the DNA. TRBV21-1 is a documented pseudogene. This CDR3 is 11 amino acids long. The DNA of the CDR3 is TGTGCCAGCAGCAATTTCTTAGAGCAGTACTTC. Its translation is CASSNFLEQYF.

Only a few counts were recorded for this clone. The genes are TRBV4-2 and TRBJ1-3; D is uncertain. The germline V gene has CDR1 LGHNA and CDR2 YNFKEQ. V lost 0 bases and J 4 bases, leaving 4 bases between the germline ends. The CDR3 length is 13 residues. The CDR3 here is CASSQDRGNTIYF. The CDR3 DNA follows: TGTGCCAGCAGCCAAGACAGGGGAAACACCATATATTTT.

This clone was counted only a few times. The chain couples TRBV19 to TRBJ1-2; D is ambiguous. CDR1 is LNHDA and CDR2 is SQIVND in the germline V gene (reference sequence). The CDR3 is 12 amino acids. The V end was cut by 5 bases, the J end by 6 bases, with 10 bases between. The CDR3 DNA sequence: TGTGCCAGTAGTCCCAACCTGGATGGCTACACCTTC. It encodes CASSPNLDGYTF.

This chain joins TRBV28 and TRBJ1-5; D is undetermined. This CDR3 region has 16 residues. The ends were cut back, 3 bases at V and 2 bases at J, with 14 bases in the middle. Looked up from germline, CDR1 is MDHEN and CDR2 is SYDVKM. This CDR3 is CASSFSTGNGNQPQHF. The CDR3 DNA reads TGTGCCAGCAGTTTCAGTACGGGTAACGGCAATCAGCCCCAGCATTTT.

This clone has just a few counts. This rearrangement joins TRBV28 to TRBJ2-7; maybe TRBD1 (5 bases). Per the germline V gene, CDR1 is MDHEN and CDR2 is SYDVKM. CDR3 length equals 12 residues. The V and J ends lost 3 bases and 5 bases respectively, with 8 bases between them. The CDR3 spells CASSLGRNEQYF. CDR3 sequence (DNA): TGTGCCAGCAGTTTGGGGCGAAACGAGCAGTACTTC.

This chain connects TRBV6-5 to TRBJ1-4; a weak D match, TRBD1 (5 bases). V lost 7 bases, J lost 10 bases, and 19 bases lay in between. Germline V CDR1 and CDR2: MNHEY, SVGAGI. The CDR3 is 14 residues long. This CDR3 reads CASTSIGGRTKLFF. The CDR3 coding sequence is TGTGCCAGCACCTCCATCGGGGGACGGACAAAACTGTTTTTT.

Only a few counts were recorded for this clone. V is TRBV28 and J is TRBJ2-5; D is perhaps TRBD2 (5 bases). Trimming cost V 3 bases and J 4 bases, with 9 bases left between them. This CDR3 spans 13 amino acids. CDR1 MDHEN and CDR2 SYDVKM come from the germline V gene. As DNA, the CDR3 is TGTGCCAGCAGTTTTCGGGGTCCAGAGACCCAGTACTTC. Translating gives CASSFRGPETQYF.

The chain links TRBV15 to TRBJ2-1, with D perhaps TRBD2 (7 bases). Trimming removed 1 base from V and 5 bases from J, with 21 bases in between. Germline CDR1 LNHNV, CDR2 YYDKDF (reference sequence). The CDR3 runs 18 residues. DNA for the CDR3: TGTGCCACCAGCAGAGGGGGGCAGGGAGCGGGATCTGACAATGAGCAGTTCTTC. Protein sequence: CATSRGGQGAGSDNEQFF.

The CDR3 DNA sequence: TGTGCCTCAAGGGGAAATTCACCCCTCCACTTT. It translates to CASRGNSPLHF. The gene calls are TRBV10-3 and TRBJ1-6; D is perhaps TRBD1 (5 bases). There are 11 residues in the CDR3. In germline, CDR1 is ENHRY, CDR2 SYGVKD. V lost 11 bases and J lost 7, with 9 bases in between.

V gene TRBV2 combines with J gene TRBJ2-5; D perhaps matches TRBD2 (5 bases). Trimming cost V 7 bases and J 4 bases, with 13 bases left between them. CDR3 length: 13 amino acids. Per the germline V gene, CDR1 is SNHLY and CDR2 is FYNNEI. The chain's CDR3 is CASNLAGGETQYF. In DNA form, the CDR3 reads TGTGCCAGCAATCTAGCCGGCGGAGAGACCCAGTACTTC.

The chain carries TRBV5-4 and TRBJ2-1, with D perhaps TRBD1 or TRBD2 (7 bases each). CDR1 and CDR2 (germline): SGHNT, YYREEE (reference sequence). The CDR3 runs to 16 residues. V lost 2 bases to trimming and J lost 0 bases, with 12 bases between them. Written as DNA, the CDR3 is TGTGCCAGCAGCTTAGGGGGCGGGAGCTCCTACAATGAGCAGTTCTTC. Translated, it gives CASSLGGGSSYNEQFF.

The chain has TRBV25-1 and TRBJ2-3, with D possibly being TRBD2 (6 bases). The V gene lost 6 bases and the J gene lost 4 bases, with 11 bases spanning the gap. This CDR3 is built from 13 residues. Germline loops: CDR1 MGHDK, CDR2 SYGVNS. The CDR3 reads CASRLAMSDTQYF. The CDR3, as DNA: TGTGCCAGCAGGCTAGCGATGTCAGATACGCAGTATTTT.

The rearrangement joins TRBV5-4 to TRBJ2-7; TRBD1 matches at 8 bases. There are 15 residues in the CDR3. The germline gives CDR1 SGHNT, CDR2 YYREEE (reference sequence). V trimming: 0 bases; J trimming: 1 base; junction bases outside the gene matches: 3. The CDR3 DNA is TGTGCCAGCAGCTTGGGTGGGACAGGTTCCTACGAGCAGTACTTC. This translates into CASSLGGTGSYEQYF.

The rearrangement links TRBV27 to TRBJ1-4; 8 positions match TRBD1. CDR1 is MNHEY, CDR2 SMNVEV, per germline (reference sequence). The CDR3 sequence is 15 residues long. The junction had 9 bases not matched to a gene; V was cut back by 5 bases and J by 7 bases. Written as DNA, the CDR3 is TGTGCCAGCAGTCCGGGACAGGTTGGGTCTGAAAAACTGTTTTTT. Encoded protein: CASSPGQVGSEKLFF.

This chain links TRBV6-1 with TRBJ1-3, with 9 positions matching TRBD1. CDR1 MNHNS and CDR2 SASEGT come from the germline V gene. V shed 7 bases, J shed 6 bases, and the junction held 10 bases outside the gene matches. The CDR3 spans 15 residues. The CDR3, as DNA: TGTGCCAGCATATCGGTCCGGGACAGGGTAAACACCATATATTTT. It is translated as CASISVRDRVNTIYF.

This chain uses TRBV7-2 with TRBJ2-3, with a possible D match to TRBD2 (5 bases). Trimming removed 4 bases from V and 4 bases from J, with 12 bases in between. Germline assignment: CDR1 SGHTA and CDR2 FQGNSA. CDR3 length: 14 amino acids. The CDR3 DNA follows: TGTGCCAGCAGCTCCCAAGCGGCCCCAGATACGCAGTATTTT. It is translated as CASSSQAAPDTQYF.

This clone was seen only a few times. This chain connects TRBV6-5 to TRBJ2-7; 8 nucleotides line up with TRBD1. The J segment lost 3 bases and the V segment lost 5 bases, leaving 3 bases of the junction unmatched. Germline V lookup: CDR1 MNHEY, CDR2 SVGAGI. CDR3 length: 13 amino acids. The CDR3 loop reads CASSPGTGYEQYF. The CDR3 region has the DNA TGTGCCAGCAGTCCAGGGACAGGCTACGAGCAGTACTTC.

The CDR3 here is CASSLTGYSTDTQYF. The CDR3 nucleotides are TGTGCCAGCAGCTTGACAGGATATAGCACAGATACGCAGTATTTT. The chain recombines TRBV11-2 with TRBJ2-3, with a tentative D call TRBD1 (6 bases). This CDR3 has 15 amino acids. Germline V gene data show CDR1 as SGHAT and CDR2 as FQNNGV. The V and J ends lost 3 bases and 0 bases respectively, with 10 bases between them.

V gene TRBV2 combines with J gene TRBJ1-6; unclear D gene. Trimming stripped 6 bases from V and 9 bases from J, with 9 bases between. Germline V gene sequence: CDR1 SNHLY, CDR2 FYNNEI. The CDR3 length is 12 residues. The CDR3 reads CASRPSSSPLHF. The CDR3 DNA is TGTGCCAGCAGGCCCAGTAGTTCACCCCTCCACTTT.

The sample holds a few counts of this clone. The chain is built from TRBV5-1 and TRBJ2-7; D is unclear. The CDR3 totals 13 residues. Trimming shortened V by 1 base and J by 2 bases, and 7 bases separated the two germline ends. Germline assignment: CDR1 SGHRS and CDR2 YFSETQ. CDR3 in amino acids: CASSLTATYEQYF. Here the CDR3 DNA reads TGCGCCAGCAGCTTGACAGCTACCTACGAGCAGTACTTC.

This chain uses TRBV28 with TRBJ1-4, with D possibly matching TRBD1 (5 bases). CDR1 MDHEN and CDR2 SYDVKM come from the germline V gene. The CDR3 extends over 17 amino acids. The V and J ends lost 7 bases and 0 bases respectively, with 18 bases between them. The CDR3 loop reads CASNPTGLRATNEKLFF. The CDR3 nucleotides read TGTGCCAGCAACCCAACAGGTTTAAGAGCAACTAATGAAAAACTGTTTTTT.

The chain has TRBV5-4 and TRBJ2-7; no clear D gene. V gave up 5 bases and J gave up 2 bases, with 11 bases separating them. The CDR3 is made up of 13 amino acids. The germline V gene encodes CDR1 SGHNT and CDR2 YYREEE (reference sequence). The CDR3 bases are TGTGCCAGCAGTAAGATTCCGGCCTACGAGCAGTACTTC. It translates to CASSKIPAYEQYF.

The rearrangement links TRBV11-2 to TRBJ2-1; no definite D call. This CDR3 has 14 amino acids. CDR1 and CDR2 from the germline V gene are SGHAT and FQNNGV. The V gene lost 5 bases and the J gene lost 7 bases, with 15 bases spanning the gap. The CDR3 DNA follows: TGTGCCAGCAGCCCACGCCCAAGTGGGAATGAGCAGTTCTTC. Its protein product is CASSPRPSGNEQFF.

The gene calls are TRBV27 and TRBJ1-6, with a tentative D call TRBD1 (5 bases). Trimming took off 4 bases at V and 7 bases at J, with 14 bases between the two ends. Germline CDR1 is MNHEY and CDR2 is SMNVEV (reference sequence). The CDR3 length is 15 residues. The CDR3 loop is CASSSRRGENSPLHF. CDR3 bases: TGTGCCAGCAGTTCCCGCCGAGGGGAGAATTCACCCCTCCACTTT.

V usage is TRBV15 and J usage is TRBJ1-3; D unclear. This CDR3 has 15 amino acids. The germline gives CDR1 LNHNV, CDR2 YYDKDF (reference sequence). Trimming left V 0 bases short and J 6 bases short, with 12 bases between. The CDR3 region is CATSRDRFQLNTIYF. In DNA form, the CDR3 reads TGTGCCACCAGCAGAGATCGTTTTCAGTTAAACACCATATATTTT.

In this sample, this clone turned up once. This chain uses TRBV5-1 with TRBJ1-2; D perhaps matches TRBD1 (5 bases). Germline loops: CDR1 SGHRS, CDR2 YFSETQ. The CDR3 has 13 residues. With 4 bases removed from V and 6 bases from J, the gap between germline ends came to 13 bases. The CDR3 loop is CASSPGTPDGYTF. The CDR3 bases are TGCGCCAGCAGCCCCGGGACCCCAGATGGCTACACCTTC.

The genes are TRBV19 and TRBJ1-5, with 7 bases fitting TRBD1. The germline V gene has CDR1 LNHDA and CDR2 SQIVND (reference sequence). With V trimmed by 7 bases and J by 7 bases, 7 bases remained unmatched. This CDR3 contains 13 residues. The CDR3 DNA reads as TGTGCCAGTACCGACAGGGCCGGCCAGCCCCAGCATTTT. Translating gives CASTDRAGQPQHF.